This is a list of T cell receptor beta chains from one sample in a study of response to subunit inactivated influenza vaccine. Via MiXCR, TCRdb re-called the RT-PCR reads, giving one row per CDR3 protein. The profile shows fewer than 550,000 distinct CDR3 sequences, approximately 24% of them singletons. The sample consisted of CD4+ T cells sorted from PBMCs, taken 4 to 6 days after vaccination. The origin of the receptors is a man in his forties or fifties who received an inactivated influenza vaccine. The CDR3 runs from the conserved cysteine through the conserved F or W. A D gene is named only where the DNA matches it firmly. Rows may omit the clone size; those that give it use once, few, many or a size class.

clone size: -; V gene: TRBV6-6; D gene: -; J gene: TRBJ2-7; CDR3 protein: CASSYSEGGRQYF; CDR3 DNA: TGTGCCAGCAGTTACTCGGAGGGGGGAAGGCAGTACTTC
clone size: -; V gene: TRBV20-1; D gene: -; J gene: TRBJ1-5; CDR3 protein: CSARPTPSNQPQHF; CDR3 DNA: TGCAGTGCTAGGCCCACCCCTAGCAATCAGCCCCAGCATTTT
clone size: -; V gene: TRBV7-6; D gene: -; J gene: TRBJ2-2; CDR3 protein: CASSLSSIRTGELFF; CDR3 DNA: TGTGCCAGCAGCTTAAGTAGTATCCGCACCGGGGAGCTGTTTTTT
clone size: -; V gene: TRBV20-1; D gene: TRBD1; J gene: TRBJ2-1; CDR3 protein: CSARGTVSYNEQFF; CDR3 DNA: TGCAGTGCTAGGGGGACAGTCTCCTACAATGAGCAGTTCTTC
clone size: -; V gene: TRBV5-5; D gene: -; J gene: TRBJ1-1; CDR3 protein: CASSRGNEAFF; CDR3 DNA: TGTGCCAGCAGCCGCGGCAATGAAGCTTTCTTT
clone size: -; V gene: TRBV28; D gene: TRBD1; J gene: TRBJ2-1; CDR3 protein: CASSLSRTGQFF; CDR3 DNA: TGTGCCAGCAGTTTATCTAGGACAGGACAGTTCTTC
clone size: -; V gene: TRBV6-2/TRBV6-3; D gene: -; J gene: TRBJ1-2; CDR3 protein: CASSYRGPYGYTF; CDR3 DNA: TGTGCCAGCAGTTACCGGGGCCCCTATGGCTACACCTTC
clone size: -; V gene: TRBV30; D gene: -; J gene: TRBJ1-6; CDR3 protein: CAWRVQLNSPLHF; CDR3 DNA: TGTGCCTGGAGGGTACAGCTCAATTCACCCCTCCACTTT
clone size: few; V gene: TRBV20-1; D gene: TRBD2; J gene: TRBJ2-5; CDR3 protein: CSARDGRVAGRFQETQYF; CDR3 DNA: TGCAGTGCTAGAGATGGGAGGGTAGCGGGGCGATTCCAAGAGACCCAGTACTTC
clone size: -; V gene: TRBV6-2/TRBV6-3; D gene: -; J gene: TRBJ2-5; CDR3 protein: CASSYSGTQMETQYF; CDR3 DNA: TGTGCCAGCAGTTACTCTGGGACCCAGATGGAGACCCAGTACTTC
clone size: -; V gene: TRBV5-8; D gene: -; J gene: TRBJ2-2; CDR3 protein: CASSLARGVKTGELFF; CDR3 DNA: TGTGCCAGCAGCTTGGCCAGGGGCGTGAAGACCGGGGAGCTGTTTTTT
clone size: few; V gene: TRBV5-4; D gene: -; J gene: TRBJ1-3; CDR3 protein: CASSLASEGSGNTIYF; CDR3 DNA: TGTGCCAGCAGCTTGGCCTCTGAAGGCTCTGGAAACACCATATATTTT
clone size: -; V gene: TRBV18; D gene: TRBD1; J gene: TRBJ1-2; CDR3 protein: CASSPLGDREGYGYTF; CDR3 DNA: TGTGCCAGCTCACCACTAGGCGACAGGGAGGGCTATGGCTACACCTTC
clone size: once; V gene: TRBV30; D gene: -; J gene: TRBJ2-7; CDR3 protein: CAWSAARQLTYEQYF; CDR3 DNA: TGTGCCTGGAGTGCGGCCCGACAGCTAACCTACGAGCAGTACTTC
clone size: -; V gene: TRBV7-2; D gene: -; J gene: TRBJ1-2; CDR3 protein: CASSKDNYGYTF; CDR3 DNA: TGTGCCAGCAGTAAGGACAACTATGGCTACACCTTC
clone size: few; V gene: TRBV24-1; D gene: TRBD1; J gene: TRBJ2-1; CDR3 protein: CATSDPGTGNYNEQFF; CDR3 DNA: TGTGCCACCAGTGACCCCGGGACAGGCAATTACAATGAGCAGTTCTTC
clone size: few; V gene: TRBV27; D gene: -; J gene: TRBJ1-6; CDR3 protein: CASSPRARGSYNSPLHF; CDR3 DNA: TGTGCCAGCAGTCCACGGGCCCGGGGCTCCTATAATTCACCCCTCCACTTT
clone size: few; V gene: TRBV29-1; D gene: TRBD2; J gene: TRBJ2-2; CDR3 protein: CSVRRGTNTGELFF; CDR3 DNA: TGCAGCGTTCGGCGGGGGACGAACACCGGGGAGCTGTTTTTT
clone size: -; V gene: TRBV2; D gene: -; J gene: TRBJ1-4; CDR3 protein: CASSERAGANEKLFF; CDR3 DNA: TGTGCCAGCAGTGAACGTGCAGGGGCGAACGAAAAACTGTTTTTT
clone size: -; V gene: TRBV28; D gene: -; J gene: TRBJ2-3; CDR3 protein: CASIASGTDTQYF; CDR3 DNA: TGTGCCAGCATTGCTAGCGGCACAGATACGCAGTATTTT
clone size: -; V gene: TRBV3-1; D gene: -; J gene: TRBJ1-5; CDR3 protein: CASGRWDQPQHF; CDR3 DNA: TGTGCCAGCGGTCGGTGGGATCAGCCCCAGCATTTT
clone size: few; V gene: TRBV20-1; D gene: -; J gene: TRBJ2-5; CDR3 protein: CSASPVPYQETQYF; CDR3 DNA: TGCAGTGCTAGTCCAGTGCCTTACCAAGAGACCCAGTACTTC
clone size: -; V gene: TRBV7-6; D gene: -; J gene: TRBJ2-2; CDR3 protein: CASSRETSFGELFF; CDR3 DNA: TGTGCCAGCAGCCGGGAGACTAGTTTTGGGGAGCTGTTTTTT
clone size: few; V gene: TRBV7-2; D gene: -; J gene: TRBJ2-1; CDR3 protein: CASSLSMGSNEQFF; CDR3 DNA: TGTGCCAGCAGCCTATCTATGGGGAGCAATGAGCAGTTCTTC
clone size: -; V gene: TRBV5-4; D gene: -; J gene: TRBJ2-2; CDR3 protein: CASSLVGTFGGVKTGELFF; CDR3 DNA: TGTGCCAGCAGCTTGGTAGGGACTTTCGGAGGGGTGAAGACCGGGGAGCTGTTTTTT
clone size: few; V gene: TRBV3-1; D gene: -; J gene: TRBJ1-5; CDR3 protein: CASSHSMGQPQHF; CDR3 DNA: TGTGCCAGCAGCCATAGTATGGGTCAGCCCCAGCATTTT
clone size: few; V gene: TRBV20-1; D gene: -; J gene: TRBJ2-1; CDR3 protein: CSASQGYNEQFF; CDR3 DNA: TGCAGTGCTAGTCAGGGATACAATGAGCAGTTCTTC
clone size: -; V gene: TRBV6-2/TRBV6-3; D gene: -; J gene: TRBJ2-7; CDR3 protein: CASSYSRQGGAYDEQYF; CDR3 DNA: TGTGCCAGCAGTTACAGTCGGCAGGGCGGCGCCTACGACGAGCAGTACTTC
clone size: -; V gene: TRBV10-3; D gene: -; J gene: TRBJ2-2; CDR3 protein: CAISDRAGELFF; CDR3 DNA: TGTGCCATCAGTGACAGAGCCGGGGAGCTGTTTTTT
clone size: -; V gene: TRBV4-3; D gene: TRBD2; J gene: TRBJ2-7; CDR3 protein: CASSQDAGGTYEQYF; CDR3 DNA: TGCGCCAGCAGCCAAGATGCGGGAGGTACCTACGAGCAGTACTTC
clone size: -; V gene: TRBV6-1; D gene: TRBD2; J gene: TRBJ2-1; CDR3 protein: CASSRPGLAGAMANEQFF; CDR3 DNA: TGTGCCAGCAGTCGGCCGGGACTAGCGGGAGCTATGGCCAATGAGCAGTTCTTC
clone size: -; V gene: TRBV28; D gene: -; J gene: TRBJ1-5; CDR3 protein: CASSNAQWSSQPQHF; CDR3 DNA: TGTGCCAGCAGCAATGCACAATGGTCGAGCCAGCCCCAGCATTTT
clone size: -; V gene: TRBV5-6; D gene: TRBD1; J gene: TRBJ1-3; CDR3 protein: CASSLKGQGSGNTIYF; CDR3 DNA: TGTGCCAGCAGCTTAAAGGGACAGGGCTCCGGAAACACCATATATTTT
clone size: -; V gene: TRBV7-2; D gene: TRBD2; J gene: TRBJ2-3; CDR3 protein: CASSLRTSGSADTQYF; CDR3 DNA: TGTGCCAGCAGCTTAAGGACCAGCGGGAGTGCAGATACGCAGTATTTT
clone size: -; V gene: TRBV5-5; D gene: -; J gene: TRBJ1-4; CDR3 protein: CASSLTVAGYEKLFF; CDR3 DNA: TGTGCCAGCAGCTTGACCGTCGCTGGCTACGAAAAACTGTTTTTT
clone size: few; V gene: TRBV4-2; D gene: -; J gene: TRBJ2-7; CDR3 protein: CASPLGPVENAEQYF; CDR3 DNA: TGTGCCAGCCCCCTAGGGCCCGTCGAGAACGCCGAGCAGTACTTC
clone size: few; V gene: TRBV5-1; D gene: -; J gene: TRBJ2-2; CDR3 protein: CASSLAQGGSGELFF; CDR3 DNA: TGCGCCAGCAGCTTGGCCCAGGGTGGGTCCGGGGAGCTGTTTTTT
clone size: -; V gene: TRBV10-3; D gene: -; J gene: TRBJ2-2; CDR3 protein: CAISSPPGGTNTGELFF; CDR3 DNA: TGTGCCATCAGTAGCCCTCCCGGAGGGACGAACACCGGGGAGCTGTTTTTT
clone size: few; V gene: TRBV30; D gene: TRBD1; J gene: TRBJ2-7; CDR3 protein: CATGRGTGIIYEQYF; CDR3 DNA: TGTGCAACGGGACGAGGGACAGGGATTATCTACGAGCAGTACTTC
clone size: few; V gene: TRBV12-3/TRBV12-4; D gene: -; J gene: TRBJ1-1; CDR3 protein: CASRTDSSLEAFF; CDR3 DNA: TGTGCCAGCAGAACAGACAGTTCCCTTGAAGCTTTCTTT